The subject of this entry is one T cell receptor beta chain. Using immunoSEQ multiplex PCR, the repertoire was profiled, and TCRdb retains in-frame clones only, with some absent. The repertoire consists of over 55,000 clones, with roughly 83% occurring once and the leading ten covering 8.5% to 10%. Germline loops: CDR1 SGHTA, CDR2 FQGNSA. With 4 bases clipped from V and 4 bases from J, the junction kept 4 bases outside the gene matches. This CDR3 contains 15 residues. This specimen comes from a study of blood T cell repertoires in COVID-19. The chain carries TRBV7-2 and TRBJ2-5; 12 bases map to TRBD2. The sequenced sample consisted of peripheral blood. The clonotype comes from a man between 50 and 59 years old with active COVID-19. The chain's CDR3 is CASSSSGGDGETQYF. CDR3 coding DNA: TGTGCCAGCAGCTCTAGCGGGGGGGATGGAGAGACCCAGTACTTC.